The clone carrying this T cell receptor (beta chain) was found many times. Its antigen is not known. Regarding time point: newly diagnosed GD, antithyroid drugs for less than 3 months. From PBMCs, RNA was extracted and then used to make the TCR library. iRepertoire HTBI primers and Arm-PCR of CDR3 regions built TCR beta libraries. Using its own MiXCR run on the multiplex PCR reads, TCRdb lists one record per CDR3 protein. The sample has 350,000 to 500,000 distinct CDR3 sequences, 11% to 15% seen once. The data are from a study of regulatory T cells in long-lasting Graves disease. The overall study: Graves' patients diagnosed newly had used antithyroid drugs under 3 months.

General study findings and limits: Persistent disease preferred TRBV28, TRBJ1-2 and TRBJ2-5.

This CDR3 has 17 residues. With V trimmed by 4 bases and J by 9 bases, 17 bases remained unmatched. Per germline, CDR1 MDHEN and CDR2 SYDVKM. This same sample was also taken into another study, of T cells in Graves' hyperthyroidism and ophthalmopathy.

This clonotype was obtained from a woman in her fifties or sixties with Graves disease. This rearrangement joins TRBV28 to TRBJ2-5; 10 positions match TRBD1. The source material was peripheral blood mononuclear cells (PBMCs), sampled at new diagnosis, from a patient treated with antithyroid drugs. CDR3 bases: TGTGCCAGCAGTTCGAAGAGGGACAGGGGAGAGGAGAGGGCCCAGTACTTC. Translated, it gives CASSSKRDRGEERAQYF.